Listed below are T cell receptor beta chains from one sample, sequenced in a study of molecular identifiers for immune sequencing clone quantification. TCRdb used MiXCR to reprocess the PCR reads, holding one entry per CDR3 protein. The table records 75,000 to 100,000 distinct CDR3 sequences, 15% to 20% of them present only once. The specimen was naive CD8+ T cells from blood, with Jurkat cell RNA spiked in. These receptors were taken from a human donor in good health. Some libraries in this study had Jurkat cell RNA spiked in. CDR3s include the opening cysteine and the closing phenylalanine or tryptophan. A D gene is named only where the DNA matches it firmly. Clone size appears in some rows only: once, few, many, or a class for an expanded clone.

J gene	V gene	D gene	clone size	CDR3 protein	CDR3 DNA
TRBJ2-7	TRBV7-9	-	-	CASSLRPGQSYEQYF	TGTGCCAGCAGCTTGCGCCCCGGACAGAGCTACGAGCAGTACTTC
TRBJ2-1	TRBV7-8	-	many	CASSSSGTSNEQFF	TGTGCCAGCAGCTCATCCGGGACAAGCAATGAGCAGTTCTTC
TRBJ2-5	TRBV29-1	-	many	CSVPATARQETQYF	TGCAGCGTTCCCGCGACAGCACGTCAAGAGACCCAGTACTTC
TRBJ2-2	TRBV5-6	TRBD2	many	CASSLEFRGGASGELFF	TGTGCCAGCAGCTTGGAGTTCCGCGGGGGGGCGAGCGGGGAGCTGTTTTTT
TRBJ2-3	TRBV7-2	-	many	CASSPGTPDTQYF	TGTGCCAGCAGCCCCGGGACACCAGATACGCAGTATTTT
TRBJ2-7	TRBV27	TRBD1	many	CASSFSGRGQEQYF	TGTGCCAGCAGTTTCAGCGGCAGGGGGCAGGAGCAGTACTTC
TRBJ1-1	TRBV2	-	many	CASSDSGSRAEAFF	TGTGCCAGCAGTGATTCTGGGTCGCGGGCTGAAGCTTTCTTT
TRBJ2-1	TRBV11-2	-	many	CASSRQAEQFF	TGTGCCAGCAGCCGACAAGCTGAGCAGTTCTTC
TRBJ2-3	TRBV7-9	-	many	CASSPPGTETDTQYF	TGTGCCAGCAGCCCTCCCGGGACTGAGACAGATACGCAGTATTTT
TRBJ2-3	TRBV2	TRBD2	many	CASSGLAGVSTDTQYF	TGTGCCAGCAGTGGACTAGCGGGGGTTAGCACAGATACGCAGTATTTT
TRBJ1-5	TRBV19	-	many	CASSMWGFQPQHF	TGTGCCAGTAGTATGTGGGGATTTCAGCCCCAGCATTTT
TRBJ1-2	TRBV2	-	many	CASSEGYGKEQDYGYTF	TGTGCCAGCAGCGAAGGGTACGGCAAGGAGCAGGACTATGGCTACACCTTC
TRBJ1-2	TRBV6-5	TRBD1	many	CASSYSGQGSYGYTF	TGTGCCAGCAGTTACTCCGGACAGGGAAGCTATGGCTACACCTTC
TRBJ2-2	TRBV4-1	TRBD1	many	CASSAGTGGFGELFF	TGCGCCAGCAGTGCCGGGACAGGGGGTTTTGGGGAGCTGTTTTTT
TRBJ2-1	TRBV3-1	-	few	CASSPPSRVHNEQFF	TGTGCCAGCAGCCCCCCGTCGAGGGTACACAATGAGCAGTTCTTC
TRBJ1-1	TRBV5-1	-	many	CASSFEGTEAFF	TGCGCCAGCAGCTTTGAAGGAACTGAAGCTTTCTTT
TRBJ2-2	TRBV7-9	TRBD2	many	CASSLSPGTIGTGELFF	TGTGCCAGCAGCTTAAGCCCCGGGACTATCGGCACCGGGGAGCTGTTTTTT
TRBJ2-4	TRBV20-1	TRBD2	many	CSARDSGRAGYAKNIQYF	TGCAGTGCTAGAGATAGCGGGAGGGCCGGGTATGCCAAAAACATTCAGTACTTC
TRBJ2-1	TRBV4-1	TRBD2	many	CASSQETSGGYYEQFF	TGCGCCAGCAGCCAAGAGACTAGCGGGGGGTATTATGAGCAGTTCTTC
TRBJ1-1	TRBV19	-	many	CASSPFSSRDTEAFF	TGTGCCAGTAGTCCCTTCTCTTCCCGCGACACTGAAGCTTTCTTT
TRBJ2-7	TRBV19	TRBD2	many	CASSPSGGAYEQYF	TGTGCCAGTAGCCCTAGCGGGGGGGCCTACGAGCAGTACTTC
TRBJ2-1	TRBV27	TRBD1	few	CASSFVQGGRGEQFF	TGTGCCAGCAGTTTCGTACAGGGGGGCCGAGGCGAGCAGTTCTTC
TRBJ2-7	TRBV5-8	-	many	CASSFGSGAYEQYF	TGTGCCAGCAGCTTCGGCTCAGGGGCCTACGAGCAGTACTTC
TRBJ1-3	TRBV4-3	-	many	CASSQDRVGNTIYF	TGCGCCAGCAGCCAAGATCGAGTTGGAAACACCATATATTTT
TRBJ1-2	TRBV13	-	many	CATAGADLYGYTF	TGTGCCACAGCGGGCGCGGATCTCTATGGCTACACCTTC
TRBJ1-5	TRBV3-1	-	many	CASSQDLYQPQHF	TGTGCCAGCAGCCAAGATTTGTACCAGCCCCAGCATTTT
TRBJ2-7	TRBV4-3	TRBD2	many	CASSPTSGTPYEQYF	TGCGCCAGCAGCCCGACAAGCGGGACTCCCTACGAGCAGTACTTC
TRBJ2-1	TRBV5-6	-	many	CASSSPHKVDEQFF	TGTGCCAGCAGCTCCCCCCATAAGGTCGATGAGCAGTTCTTC
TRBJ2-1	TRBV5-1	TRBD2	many	CASSIGTSGPVYNEQFF	TGCGCCAGCAGCATCGGGACTAGCGGGCCGGTCTACAATGAGCAGTTCTTC
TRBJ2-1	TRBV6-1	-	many	CASGGGWLQFF	TGTGCCAGCGGGGGTGGTTGGCTGCAGTTCTTC
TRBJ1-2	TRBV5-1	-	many	CASSLARGDGGYTF	TGCGCCAGCAGCTTGGCGCGTGGGGACGGCGGCTACACCTTC
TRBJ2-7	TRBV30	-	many	CAWGQSYEQYF	TGTGCCTGGGGACAGTCCTACGAGCAGTACTTC
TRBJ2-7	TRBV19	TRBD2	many	CASSPGLAGFYEQYF	TGTGCCAGTAGCCCTGGACTAGCGGGATTTTACGAGCAGTACTTC
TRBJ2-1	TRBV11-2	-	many	CASSRFFGDNEQFF	TGTGCCAGCAGCCGGTTCTTCGGAGACAATGAGCAGTTCTTC
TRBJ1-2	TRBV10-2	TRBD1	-	CASSTGGRSYGYTF	TGCGCCAGCAGTACAGGGGGCAGAAGCTATGGCTACACCTTC
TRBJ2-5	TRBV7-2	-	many	CASSLGVQTQYF	TGTGCCAGCAGCTTGGGGGTGCAGACCCAGTACTTC
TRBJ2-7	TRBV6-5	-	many	CASSYSGTAEYF	TGTGCCAGCAGTTACTCCGGGACGGCCGAATACTTC
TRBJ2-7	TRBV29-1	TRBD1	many	CSVSSGRGPNEQYF	TGCAGCGTGAGTTCTGGCAGGGGGCCAAACGAGCAGTACTTC
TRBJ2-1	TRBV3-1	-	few	CASSQYRNGNEQFF	TGTGCCAGCAGCCAGTACAGGAACGGCAATGAGCAGTTCTTC
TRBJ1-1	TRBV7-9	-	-	CASRLGSNTEAFF	TGTGCCAGCAGATTAGGCTCGAACACTGAAGCTTTCTTT
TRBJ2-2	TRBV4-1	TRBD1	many	CASSQEGTGLTGELFF	TGCGCCAGCAGCCAAGAAGGGACAGGGCTCACCGGGGAGCTGTTTTTT
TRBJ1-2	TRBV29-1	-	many	CSVEGPVNYGYTF	TGCAGCGTTGAGGGCCCAGTCAACTATGGCTACACCTTC
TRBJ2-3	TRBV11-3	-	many	CASSLRGDGTDTQYF	TGTGCCAGCAGCTTAAGAGGGGATGGCACAGATACGCAGTATTTT
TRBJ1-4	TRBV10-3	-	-	CAIGAENNEKLFF	TGCGCCATAGGGGCAGAGAATAATGAAAAACTGTTTTTT
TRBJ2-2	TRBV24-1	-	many	CATRDKNTGELFF	TGTGCCACCAGGGACAAGAACACCGGGGAGCTGTTTTTT
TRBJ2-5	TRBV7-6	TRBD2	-	CASSLPTGTSGRVKETQYF	TGTGCCAGCAGCTTACCCACCGGGACTAGCGGGAGAGTGAAGGAGACCCAGTACTTC
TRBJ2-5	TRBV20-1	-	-	CSARDSYQETQYF	TGCAGTGCTAGAGACAGTTACCAAGAGACCCAGTACTTC